This T cell receptor (beta chain) was identified during a study of shared clonotypes between healthy human individuals. Libraries were prepared by immunoSEQ multiplex PCR; TCRdb keeps only in-frame clonotypes and omits some of them. In the table there are 470,000 or so clones, 70% to 80% of which are singletons. Donors were Caucasian adults residing in Nashville, Tennessee, USA. The unsorted samples took 90 million or so PBMCs to get genomic DNA. V gave up 6 bases and J gave up 6 bases; unmatched junction bases: 6. CDR1 is MDHEN and CDR2 is SYDVKM in the germline V gene. The CDR3 spans 13 residues. Sequenced: PBMCs. The receptor was isolated from a woman aged 40 to 50 in good health. Some clones in this sample may be carry-over from other donors' samples. V usage is TRBV28 and J usage is TRBJ2-3; 7 bases agree with TRBD2. The CDR3, as DNA: TGTGCCAGCAGCTTGCGGGGAGGGGATACGCAGTATTTT. Protein sequence: CASSLRGGDTQYF.